This T cell receptor beta chain is drawn from a study of T cells expressing NK-cell markers. The CDR3 totals 14 residues. Germline V gene data show CDR1 as SQVTM and CDR2 as ANQGSEA. Findings and caveats of the study: Clones of NKG2C+ T cells that had expanded were of unclear HCMV specificity.

5'RACE template switching with UMIs produced the TCR beta cDNA. TCRdb re-called the 5' RACE reads and catalogs CDR3 proteins one per entry, DNA excluded. The sample totals 450,000 to 600,000 distinct CDR3 sequences. About this clonotype: Its antigen is unidentified.

The sequence was collected from a man between 18 and 35 years old in good health. The V and J genes are TRBV29-1 and TRBJ2-3; TCRdb's D call of TRBD2 is untestable without DNA. Specimen: blood T cells: a sorted CD56 or NKG2C T cell subset, CD4+ or CD8+ T cells, or bulk PBMC T cells (not recorded which). CDR3 region: CSVDSRARYDTQYF.